The next 18 T cell receptor beta chains were all read from a single sample in a study of blood T cell repertoires in COVID-19. Measured with immunoSEQ multiplex PCR; TCRdb has only the in-frame clones, and not every one. Counted here are 88,000 or so clones, about four fifths occurring once; the ten biggest clones make up roughly 22%. The specimen sequenced was peripheral blood. The receptors originated from a human donor in a cohort sampled during active COVID-19.

The chain couples TRBV7-2 to TRBJ2-3; 10 bases are shared with TRBD2. This CDR3 contains 17 residues. The ends lost 5 bases at V and 5 bases at J; junction bases unmatched: 13. CDR1 and CDR2 from the germline V gene are SGHTA and FQGNSA. The CDR3 reads CASSPSPSGSGKDTQYF. The CDR3 DNA follows: TGTGCCAGCAGCCCCTCCCCTAGCGGGAGTGGAAAAGATACGCAGTATTTT.

Only one count was recorded for this clone. The genes are TRBV5-1 and TRBJ2-2; 11 nucleotides align to TRBD2. J lost 2 bases, V lost 4 bases, and 4 bases had no gene match. Germline CDR1 reads SGHRS; CDR2 reads YFSETQ. The CDR3 totals 16 residues. DNA for the CDR3: TGCGCCAGCAGCCCGGGACTAGCGGAAAACACCGGGGAGCTGTTTTTT. This sequence encodes CASSPGLAENTGELFF.

V usage is TRBV5-4 and J usage is TRBJ2-1, with TRBD2 as a possible D gene (7 bases). V gave up 5 bases and J gave up 4 bases, with 16 bases separating them. The CDR3 runs 15 residues. Germline values: CDR1 SGHNT, CDR2 YYREEE (reference sequence). The CDR3 is CASRLRGRGYNEQFF. The DNA of the CDR3 is TGTGCCAGCAGGTTGCGGGGGAGGGGGTACAATGAGCAGTTCTTC.

The chain joins TRBV28 to TRBJ2-7; 9 bases are shared with TRBD2. V lost 5 bases, J lost 4 bases, and 9 bases stayed unmatched. Germline values: CDR1 MDHEN, CDR2 SYDVKM. The CDR3 spans 15 residues. The CDR3 protein is CASSPGTSPPYEQYF. CDR3 DNA sequence: TGTGCCAGCAGTCCCGGGACTAGCCCTCCTTACGAGCAGTACTTC.

The rearrangement joins TRBV2 to TRBJ2-1; D is uncertain. This CDR3 comprises 13 residues. Trimming took 6 bases from V and 4 from J, leaving 10 bases between them. Germline-derived CDR1 and CDR2 are SNHLY and FYNNEI. The CDR3 bases are TGTGCCAGCAGCGGTTATACGTACAATGAGCAGTTCTTC. Residues: CASSGYTYNEQFF.

CDR3 region: CASRDTLQLRVDDEKLFF. The CDR3 DNA reads TGTGCCAGCAGAGATACGTTACAGTTGAGGGTAGATGATGAAAAACTGTTTTTT. The chain employs TRBV6-4 and TRBJ1-4; D is ambiguous. The CDR3 extends over 18 amino acids. Deletions cut 6 bases from V and 6 bases from J, with 26 bases between. The germline gives CDR1 MRHNA, CDR2 SNTAGT.

The chain recombines TRBV28 with TRBJ2-1; possible D gene TRBD2, 5 bases. CDR3 length: 16 amino acids. Looked up from germline, CDR1 is MDHEN and CDR2 is SYDVKM. Trimming left V 6 bases short and J 0 bases short, with 15 bases between. The CDR3 DNA reads TGTGCCAGCAGCCCGTCACGGGATAGCTCCTACAATGAGCAGTTCTTC. It translates to CASSPSRDSSYNEQFF.

This clone has more than one count but fewer than ten. The chain employs TRBV9 and TRBJ1-6; D is possibly TRBD1 (5 bases). The CDR3 totals 16 residues. Per germline, CDR1 SGDLS and CDR2 YYNGEE. Trimming stripped 4 bases from V and 6 bases from J, with 17 bases between. CDR3 sequence (DNA): TGTGCCAGCAGCCTCCGGGGGGAAATTACTAATTCACCCCTCCACTTT. It specifies CASSLRGEITNSPLHF.

The chain links TRBV28 to TRBJ1-2, with TRBD1 as a possible D gene (5 bases). This CDR3 is built from 12 residues. Trimming took 6 bases from V and 12 from J, leaving 17 bases between them. Germline V CDR1 and CDR2: MDHEN, SYDVKM. CDR3 sequence (DNA): TGTGCCAGCAGCCAACCGACAGAGACCGACACCTTC. Residues: CASSQPTETDTF.

This clone appeared once. The chain combines TRBV30 with TRBJ2-3, with 9 bases identical to TRBD2. The CDR3 runs to 16 residues. Trimming took 4 bases from V and 0 from J; bases not matched to a gene: 8. In germline, CDR1 is GTSNPN, CDR2 SVGIG (reference sequence). CDR3 bases: TGTGCCTGGACCCCCCTAGCGGGGAGTAGCACAGATACGCAGTATTTT. This codes for CAWTPLAGSSTDTQYF. Full variable domain (outside the CDR3, taken from reference TRBV30 and TRBJ2-3): SQTIHQWPATLVQPVGSPLSLECTVEGTSNPNLYWYRQAAGRGLQLLFYSVGIGQISSEVPQNLSASRPQDRQFILSSKKLLLSDSGFYLCAWTPLAGSSTDTQYFGPGTRLTVL.

The CDR3 loop is CASRRQAGNTGELFF. Here the CDR3 DNA reads TGTGCCAGCAGACGACAGGCGGGGAACACCGGGGAGCTGTTTTTT. The chain recombines TRBV3-1 (or the pseudogene TRBV3-2) with TRBJ2-2; a weak D match, TRBD1 (6 bases). Germline V CDR1 and CDR2: LGHDT, YNNKEL (reference sequence). The CDR3 contains 15 residues. V gave up 6 bases and J gave up 1 base, with 12 bases separating them.

The chain carries TRBV11-3 and TRBJ1-1, with TRBD1 matching 8 bases. The CDR3 runs 14 residues. Germline CDR1 reads SGHNT; CDR2 reads YENEEA. Trimming removed 5 bases from V and 5 bases from J; junction bases left unmatched: 7. The CDR3 DNA sequence: TGTGCCAGCAGCCCAGGACAGGGCGATACTGAAGCTTTCTTT. Encoded protein: CASSPGQGDTEAFF.

V gene TRBV5-4 combines with J gene TRBJ2-7; 9 bases align to TRBD2. J gave up 6 bases and V 4 bases, and 17 bases lay outside the gene matches. Germline CDR1 SGHNT, CDR2 YYREEE (reference sequence). The CDR3 consists of 17 residues. In DNA, the CDR3 is TGTGCCAGCAGCCCCCGTGGGAGTAGCGGGAGTATGTTCGAGCAGTACTTC. The encoded protein is CASSPRGSSGSMFEQYF.

This clone was picked up a small number of times. The chain joins TRBV5-1 to TRBJ2-1; the match to TRBD2 covers 7 bases. The CDR3 contains 15 residues. The germline V gene encodes CDR1 SGHRS and CDR2 YFSETQ. Losses at the gene ends were 0 bases for V and 9 bases for J; bases not matched to a gene: 9. DNA for the CDR3: TGCGCCAGCAGCTTGGATTCGGGGGGAGGCAGTGAGCAGTTCTTC. Translated, it gives CASSLDSGGGSEQFF.

The V and J genes are TRBV29-1 and TRBJ2-7; D remains ambiguous. This CDR3 spans 14 amino acids. CDR1 is SQVTM, CDR2 ANQGSEA, per germline. The V and J ends lost 2 bases and 2 bases respectively, with 13 bases between them. This CDR3 reads CSVESGGSPYEQYF. The CDR3 nucleotides are TGCAGCGTTGAATCGGGTGGCAGCCCCTACGAGCAGTACTTC.

The chain combines TRBV9 with TRBJ2-5, with 11 bases aligning to TRBD2. V was pared by 3 bases and J by 2 bases, with 3 bases of the junction left unmatched. The length of the CDR3 is 15 residues. Germline CDR1 is SGDLS and CDR2 is YYNGEE. The CDR3 protein is CASSEGTSGQETQYF. CDR3 coding DNA: TGTGCCAGCAGCGAGGGGACTAGCGGACAAGAGACCCAGTACTTC.

The chain joins TRBV11-3 to TRBJ2-1, with 10 positions matching TRBD2. The length of the CDR3 is 15 residues. V lost 5 bases, J lost 5 bases, and 6 bases stayed unmatched. Per the germline V gene, CDR1 is SGHNT and CDR2 is YENEEA. CDR3: CASSPGLAADNEQFF. The CDR3 DNA is TGTGCCAGCAGCCCCGGACTAGCGGCGGACAATGAGCAGTTCTTC.

The V gene is TRBV2, the J gene TRBJ2-1; D is unclear. This CDR3 region has 14 residues. V lost 3 bases and J 0 bases, leaving 6 bases between the germline ends. The V gene's germline CDR1 is SNHLY and CDR2 FYNNEI. The DNA for the CDR3 is TGTGCCAGCAGTGACGAGAGCTCCTACAATGAGCAGTTCTTC. Residues: CASSDESSYNEQFF.